This T cell receptor (beta chain) was observed in a study of blood T cell repertoires in COVID-19. The CDR3 is made up of 16 amino acids. Trimming left V 1 base short and J 1 base short, with 12 bases between. Per the germline V gene, CDR1 is SGHTA and CDR2 is FQGNSA. In the authors' methods: Amplification of reference gene primers was used by the study to estimate nucleated cell counts. The method was immunoSEQ multiplex PCR; TCRdb's version includes in-frame clones alone and lacks a portion of them. V and J calls plus clone size are reproduced from that table; the DNA served to infer D and trimming. The sample shows over 600,000 clones, approximately 90% of them seen only once.

This receptor was taken from a woman aged 18-30 years with acute or convalescent COVID-19. Sequenced: peripheral blood. The chain couples TRBV7-2 to TRBJ2-3, with a weak D call TRBD2 (7 bases). In DNA, the CDR3 is TGTGCCAGCAGCTTAGTCGGGGGGCCGCGCACAGATACGCAGTATTTT. Translation gives CASSLVGGPRTDTQYF.